These T cell receptor beta chains were read from a single sample in a study of OX40 agonist ivuxolimab in advanced cancers. Data came from immunoSEQ multiplex PCR; TCRdb stores just in-frame clones and leaves some out. The sample lists around 110,000 clones; 90% were seen once. The material was CD4+ or CD8+ T cells sorted from blood, obtained in a trial of the OX40 agonist ivuxolimab. These TCRs come from an adult with an advanced solid tumor such as melanoma, head and neck, liver or kidney cancer. CDR3s include the opening cysteine and the closing phenylalanine or tryptophan. A D gene is named only where the DNA matches it firmly. Size is omitted from some rows. Given values are once, few, many or a class for expanded clones.

D,size,J,V,CDR3,DNA
NA,NA,TRBJ1-2,TRBV9,CASSVARAGGYTF,TGTGCCAGCAGCGTAGCCAGGGCTGGAGGCTACACCTTC
NA,NA,TRBJ1-2,TRBV27,CASSLSGAHGYTF,TGTGCCAGCAGTTTATCGGGGGCGCACGGCTACACCTTC
NA,NA,TRBJ1-2,TRBV19,CASSRGVDRLNGYTF,TGTGCCAGTAGCCGAGGCGTTGACAGACTGAATGGCTACACCTTC
NA,NA,TRBJ2-3,TRBV4-3,CASSQEPSRVGGDTQYF,TGCGCCAGCAGCCAAGAGCCATCTAGGGTGGGGGGAGATACGCAGTATTTT
NA,NA,TRBJ1-2,TRBV5-1,CASSLGYQGYTF,TGCGCCAGCAGCTTGGGCTATCAAGGCTACACCTTC
NA,NA,TRBJ1-2,TRBV9,CASSVAPAANYGYTF,TGTGCCAGCAGCGTAGCCCCGGCCGCCAACTATGGCTACACCTTC
TRBD1,NA,TRBJ2-6,TRBV19,CATQGTGGQAGANVLTF,TGTGCCACCCAGGGGACAGGGGGCCAAGCTGGGGCCAACGTCCTGACTTTC
NA,NA,TRBJ2-1,TRBV21-1,CASSKGERGAPWAGNEQFF,TGTGCCAGCAGCAAAGGAGAGCGGGGGGCCCCATGGGCGGGGAATGAGCAGTTCTTC
NA,NA,TRBJ2-4,TRBV28,CASNPQSGNIQYF,TGTGCCAGCAACCCCCAATCGGGAAACATTCAGTACTTC
NA,NA,TRBJ1-2,TRBV28,CASSGGTASSNYGYTF,TGTGCCAGCAGTGGGGGTACAGCGTCCTCTAACTATGGCTACACCTTC
NA,NA,TRBJ1-4,TRBV7-2,CASSLTANEKLFF,TGTGCCAGCAGCTTAACAGCTAATGAAAAACTGTTTTTT
TRBD1,NA,TRBJ1-1,TRBV7-9,CASRTTGAAEAFF,TGTGCCAGCAGAACAACAGGGGCAGCTGAAGCTTTCTTT
NA,NA,TRBJ1-1,TRBV27,CASSLGAGPGTEAFF,TGTGCCAGCAGTCTAGGGGCAGGGCCGGGCACTGAAGCTTTCTTT
NA,once,TRBJ2-2,TRBV28,CASSPGSRTGELFF,TGTGCCAGCAGCCCGGGGAGTCGAACCGGGGAGCTGTTTTTT
NA,few,TRBJ1-6,TRBV25-1,CASRVSYNSPLHF,TGTGCCAGCCGGGTCTCCTATAATTCACCCCTCCACTTT
TRBD1,once,TRBJ1-1,TRBV18,CASSPRTGTNTEAFF,TGTGCCAGCTCGCCTCGGACAGGGACGAACACTGAAGCTTTCTTT
NA,NA,TRBJ2-5,TRBV5-1,CASCRNGDSQETQYF,TGCGCCAGCTGTCGCAACGGGGACTCCCAAGAGACCCAGTACTTC
TRBD1,NA,TRBJ1-5,TRBV19,CASSNRGGNQPQHF,TGTGCCAGTAGTAACAGGGGAGGCAATCAGCCCCAGCATTTT
TRBD2,NA,TRBJ2-4,TRBV14,CASSQRFAGVQYF,TGTGCCAGCAGCCAAAGATTCGCGGGGGTTCAGTACTTC
NA,NA,TRBJ1-2,TRBV7-2,CASSFLGTERGYTF,TGTGCCAGCAGCTTCCTGGGTACGGAGCGCGGCTACACCTTC
NA,NA,TRBJ2-7,TRBV28,CASRTFYEQYF,TGTGCCAGCAGGACTTTTTACGAGCAGTACTTC
NA,NA,TRBJ2-7,TRBV6-5,CASSYLGGHYEQYF,TGTGCCAGCAGTTACCTAGGGGGACACTACGAGCAGTACTTC
TRBD1,once,TRBJ2-1,TRBV5-4,CASSTRQGSGDEQFF,TGTGCCAGCAGTACCCGACAGGGGTCGGGTGATGAGCAGTTCTTC
TRBD1,NA,TRBJ2-7,TRBV2,CAAGQGAYEQYF,TGTGCTGCGGGACAGGGGGCTTACGAGCAGTACTTC
NA,NA,TRBJ2-1,TRBV7-9,CASSLTGPQFF,TGTGCCAGCAGCTTAACGGGACCACAGTTCTTC
NA,NA,TRBJ2-1,TRBV11-2,CASSLDQANEQFF,TGTGCCAGCAGCTTAGATCAAGCAAATGAGCAGTTCTTC
NA,NA,TRBJ2-1,TRBV30,CAWSPTGVNEQFF,TGTGCCTGGAGTCCCACTGGGGTTAATGAGCAGTTCTTC
TRBD1,NA,TRBJ1-4,TRBV11-2,CASRVPGQGAGKLFF,TGTGCCAGCAGGGTACCGGGACAGGGGGCAGGAAAACTGTTTTTT
NA,NA,TRBJ2-7,TRBV7-2,CASSLGTTGFSYEQYF,TGTGCCAGCAGCTTAGGCACCACGGGATTCTCCTACGAGCAGTACTTC
NA,once,TRBJ1-5,TRBV19,CASSIDKGAGRKGPQHF,TGTGCCAGTAGTATAGATAAAGGCGCAGGGCGAAAGGGGCCCCAGCATTTT
NA,NA,TRBJ2-3,TRBV2,CASNTADTQYF,TGTGCCAGCAACACGGCAGATACGCAGTATTTT
NA,once,TRBJ1-5,TRBV29-1,CSVRPQDGQPQHF,TGCAGCGTCCGCCCGCAGGACGGTCAGCCCCAGCATTTT
TRBD2,NA,TRBJ2-7,TRBV4-3,CASSQDYSGTLYEQYF,TGCGCCAGCAGCCAAGATTATAGCGGGACACTATACGAGCAGTACTTC
NA,NA,TRBJ1-5,TRBV7-2,CASSFRDNQPQHF,TGTGCCAGCAGCTTCAGGGATAATCAGCCCCAGCATTTT
TRBD1,NA,TRBJ2-1,TRBV6-1,CASRLPTGGRNEQFF,TGTGCCAGCAGATTGCCGACAGGGGGAAGGAATGAGCAGTTCTTC
NA,NA,TRBJ1-5,TRBV28,CASSPPVARGQPQHF,TGTGCCAGCAGTCCCCCGGTGGCTCGAGGGCAGCCCCAGCATTTT
TRBD1,NA,TRBJ2-7,TRBV9,CASSVSTGTYEQYF,TGTGCCAGCAGCGTATCGACAGGGACCTACGAGCAGTACTTC
NA,NA,TRBJ1-5,TRBV19,CASSSGRGGNQPQHF,TGTGCCAGTAGTTCCGGCCGGGGGGGCAATCAGCCCCAGCATTTT
NA,NA,TRBJ2-7,TRBV11-2,CASSLDFTDREQYF,TGTGCCAGCAGCTTAGATTTTACGGACCGCGAGCAGTACTTC
NA,NA,TRBJ2-5,TRBV5-1,CASSLAGETQYF,TGCGCCAGCAGCTTGGCGGGGGAGACCCAGTACTTC
NA,NA,TRBJ2-1,TRBV2,CASTLKGSSYNEQFF,TGTGCCAGCACCCTTAAGGGCAGCTCCTACAATGAGCAGTTCTTC
NA,NA,TRBJ2-5,TRBV5-1,CASSLAGEIQETQYF,TGCGCCAGCAGCTTGGCCGGCGAGATCCAAGAGACCCAGTACTTC
TRBD1,once,TRBJ2-5,TRBV7-7,CASSLDRVRETQYF,TGTGCTAGCAGCTTGGACAGGGTCAGGGAGACCCAGTACTTC
TRBD1,NA,TRBJ2-3,TRBV28,CASSHQGQGSDTQYF,TGTGCCAGCAGTCACCAGGGACAGGGGTCAGATACGCAGTATTTT
TRBD1,NA,TRBJ2-2,TRBV18,CASSPISGGQTGELFF,TGTGCCAGCTCACCGATCTCAGGGGGCCAAACCGGGGAGCTGTTTTTT
NA,NA,TRBJ1-2,TRBV5-1,CASRPTGGGYTF,TGCGCCAGCAGGCCGACAGGAGGTGGCTACACCTTC
TRBD2,NA,TRBJ2-1,TRBV10-3,CAIKGGGAGEQFF,TGTGCCATCAAGGGCGGGGGGGCTGGTGAGCAGTTCTTC
NA,NA,TRBJ2-6,TRBV28,CASSAQPVAAGANVLTF,TGTGCCAGCAGTGCACAACCGGTTGCCGCTGGGGCCAACGTCCTGACTTTC
TRBD1,NA,TRBJ2-2,TRBV30,CAWKRDRGTGELFF,TGTGCCTGGAAAAGGGACAGGGGGACCGGGGAGCTGTTTTTT
TRBD1,NA,TRBJ1-5,TRBV7-8,CASSLGGQGLLQPQHF,TGTGCCAGCAGCTTAGGGGGACAGGGCCTTCTTCAGCCCCAGCATTTT
TRBD1,NA,TRBJ2-3,TRBV30,CAWTRTGGADTQYF,TGTGCCTGGACAAGGACAGGTGGGGCAGATACGCAGTATTTT
NA,NA,TRBJ2-3,TRBV7-3,CASSPKGVDTQYF,TGTGCCAGCAGCCCGAAAGGGGTAGATACGCAGTATTTT
NA,NA,TRBJ1-5,TRBV2,CASSTNLGGQPQHF,TGTGCCAGCTCAACTAACCTCGGGGGTCAGCCCCAGCATTTT